This entry features one T cell receptor beta chain sequence. Its antigen is unidentified. The data stem from a study of shared clonotypes between healthy human individuals. Study at large: The study used three CD4 naive, three CD4 memory, two CD8 naive and one CD8 memory plate per donor. Study conclusions and caveats: The sole specimen, blood, was sampled, and tissue repertoires likely differ.

Here immunoSEQ multiplex PCR was the method, and the copy in TCRdb shows in-frame clones only, minus some. The sample gives some 1 million clones, roughly 70% of which show up once; around 1.4% is in the top ten. This CDR3 has 16 residues. J gave up 4 bases and V 5 bases, and 7 bases lay outside the gene matches. Germline V gene lookup returns CDR1 LGHNA and CDR2 YSLEER. Material: memory CD4+ T cells sorted from blood. Subset here: CD45RA-negative fraction. This receptor was obtained from a man aged 18 to 30 in good health. The chain is built from TRBV4-3 and TRBJ1-3; 11 bases are shared with TRBD1. CDR3 sequence (DNA): TGCGCCAGCAGCTTCGGACAGGGGGCAGGGGGAAACACCATATATTTT. It translates to CASSFGQGAGGNTIYF.